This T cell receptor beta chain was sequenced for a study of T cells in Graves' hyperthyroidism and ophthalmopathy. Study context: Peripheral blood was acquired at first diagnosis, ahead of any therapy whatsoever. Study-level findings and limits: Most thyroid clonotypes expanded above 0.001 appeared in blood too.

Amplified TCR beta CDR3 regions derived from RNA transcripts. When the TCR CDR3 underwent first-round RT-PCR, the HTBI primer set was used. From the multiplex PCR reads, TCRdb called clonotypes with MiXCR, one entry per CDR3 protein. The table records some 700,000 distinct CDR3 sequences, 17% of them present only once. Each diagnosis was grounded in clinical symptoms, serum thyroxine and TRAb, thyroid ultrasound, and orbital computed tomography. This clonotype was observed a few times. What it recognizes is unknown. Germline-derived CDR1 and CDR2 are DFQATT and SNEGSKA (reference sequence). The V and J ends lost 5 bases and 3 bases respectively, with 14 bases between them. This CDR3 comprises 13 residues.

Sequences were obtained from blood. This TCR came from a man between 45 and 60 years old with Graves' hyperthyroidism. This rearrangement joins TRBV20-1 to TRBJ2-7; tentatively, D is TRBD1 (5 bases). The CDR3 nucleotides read TGCAGTGCTCGGTCAATGGACAACTACGAGCAGTACTTC. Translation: CSARSMDNYEQYF.